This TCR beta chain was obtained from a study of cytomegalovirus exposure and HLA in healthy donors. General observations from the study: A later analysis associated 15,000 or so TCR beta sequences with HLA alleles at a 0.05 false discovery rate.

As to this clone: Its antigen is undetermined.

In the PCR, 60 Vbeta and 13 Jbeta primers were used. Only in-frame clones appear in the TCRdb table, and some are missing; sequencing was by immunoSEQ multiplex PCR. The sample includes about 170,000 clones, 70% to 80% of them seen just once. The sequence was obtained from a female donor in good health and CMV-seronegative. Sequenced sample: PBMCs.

The CDR3 loop is CASSSGQVNTGELFF. The CDR3 region has the DNA TGTGCCAGCAGTTCCGGACAGGTGAACACCGGGGAGCTGTTTTTT. The chain employs TRBV27 and TRBJ2-2; 7 bases fit TRBD1. The CDR3 has 15 amino acids. The V segment lost 4 bases and the J segment 1 base; nucleotides outside the gene matches: 3. Germline V gene sequence: CDR1 MNHEY, CDR2 SMNVEV (reference sequence).